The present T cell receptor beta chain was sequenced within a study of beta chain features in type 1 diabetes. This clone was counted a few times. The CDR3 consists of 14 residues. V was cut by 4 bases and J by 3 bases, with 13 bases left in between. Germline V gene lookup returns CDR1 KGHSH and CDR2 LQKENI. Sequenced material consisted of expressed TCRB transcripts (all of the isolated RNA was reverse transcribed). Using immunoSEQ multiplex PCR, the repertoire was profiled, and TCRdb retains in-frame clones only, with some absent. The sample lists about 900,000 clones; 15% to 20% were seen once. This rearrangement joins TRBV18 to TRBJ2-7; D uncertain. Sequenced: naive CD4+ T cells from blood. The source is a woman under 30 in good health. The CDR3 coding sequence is TGTGCCAGCTCACGCGACACTGGGGTCTACGAGCAGTACTTC. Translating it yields CASSRDTGVYEQYF.